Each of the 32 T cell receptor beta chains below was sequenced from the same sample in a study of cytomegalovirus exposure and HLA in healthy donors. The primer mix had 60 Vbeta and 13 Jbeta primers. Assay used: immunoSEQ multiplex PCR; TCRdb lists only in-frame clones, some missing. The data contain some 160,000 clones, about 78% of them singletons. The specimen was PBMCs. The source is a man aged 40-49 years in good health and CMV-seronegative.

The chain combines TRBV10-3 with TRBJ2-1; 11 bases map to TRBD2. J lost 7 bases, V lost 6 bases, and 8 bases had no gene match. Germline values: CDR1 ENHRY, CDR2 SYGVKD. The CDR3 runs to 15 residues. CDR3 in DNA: TGTGCCATCAGCGGTACTAGCGGGAGTTTTAATGAGCAGTTCTTC. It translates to CAISGTSGSFNEQFF.

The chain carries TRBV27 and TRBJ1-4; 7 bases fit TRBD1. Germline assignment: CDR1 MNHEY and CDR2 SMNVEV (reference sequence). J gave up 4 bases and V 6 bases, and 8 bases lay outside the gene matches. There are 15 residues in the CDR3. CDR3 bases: TGTGCCAGCAGACAACAGGGGCTGGGTAATGAAAAACTGTTTTTT. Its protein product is CASRQQGLGNEKLFF. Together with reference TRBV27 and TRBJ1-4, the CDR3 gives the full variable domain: EAQVTQNPRYLITVTGKKLTVTCSQNMNHEYMSWYRQDPGLGLRQIYYSMNVEVTDKGDVPEGYKVSRKEKRNFPLILESPSPNQTSLYFCASRQQGLGNEKLFFGSGTQLSVL.

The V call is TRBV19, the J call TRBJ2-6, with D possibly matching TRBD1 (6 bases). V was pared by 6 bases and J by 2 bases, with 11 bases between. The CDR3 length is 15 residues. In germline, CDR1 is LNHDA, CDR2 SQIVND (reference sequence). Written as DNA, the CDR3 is TGTGCCAGTAGACTCGAGGGGGCTGGGGCCAACGTCCTGACTTTC. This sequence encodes CASRLEGAGANVLTF.

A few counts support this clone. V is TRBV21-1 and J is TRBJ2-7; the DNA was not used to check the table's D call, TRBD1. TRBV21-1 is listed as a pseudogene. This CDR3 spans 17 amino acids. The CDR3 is CASSPRGHSTHRYEQYF. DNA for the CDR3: TGTGCCAGCAGCCCCCGAGGACATTCAACACACCGGTACGAGCAGTACTTC.

CDR3 nucleotide sequence: TGCGCCAGCAGCTTGACAGGGAACTCTGGAAACACCATATATTTT. Residues: CASSLTGNSGNTIYF. The rearrangement links TRBV5-1 to TRBJ1-3, with D possibly matching TRBD1 (6 bases). Germline loops: CDR1 SGHRS, CDR2 YFSETQ. The CDR3 extends over 15 amino acids. V dropped 1 base and J dropped 0 bases, with 8 bases sitting between them.

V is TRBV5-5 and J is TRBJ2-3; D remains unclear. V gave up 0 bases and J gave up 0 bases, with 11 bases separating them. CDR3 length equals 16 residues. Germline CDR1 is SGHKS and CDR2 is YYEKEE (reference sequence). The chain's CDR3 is CASSLVTYSSTDTQYF. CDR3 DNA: TGTGCCAGCAGCTTGGTCACTTATTCTAGCACAGATACGCAGTATTTT.

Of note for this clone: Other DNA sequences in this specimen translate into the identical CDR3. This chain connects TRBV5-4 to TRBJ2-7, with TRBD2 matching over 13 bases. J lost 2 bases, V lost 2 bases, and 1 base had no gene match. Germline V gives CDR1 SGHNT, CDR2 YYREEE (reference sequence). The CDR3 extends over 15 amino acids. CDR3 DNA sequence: TGTGCCAGCAGCTTAGGACTAGCGGGAGCCTACGAGCAGTACTTC. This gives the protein CASSLGLAGAYEQYF.

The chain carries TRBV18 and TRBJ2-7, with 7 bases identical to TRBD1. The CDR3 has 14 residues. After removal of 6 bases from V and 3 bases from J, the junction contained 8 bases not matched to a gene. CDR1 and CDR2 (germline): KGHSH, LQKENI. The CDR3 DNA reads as TGTGCCAGCTCCCCAGGACAGGAAAACTACGAGCAGTACTTC. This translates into CASSPGQENYEQYF. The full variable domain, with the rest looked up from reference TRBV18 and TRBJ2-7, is NAGVMQNPRHLVRRRGQEARLRCSPMKGHSHVYWYRQLPEEGLKFMVYLQKENIIDESGMPKERFSAEFPKEGPSILRIQQVVRGDSAAYFCASSPGQENYEQYFGPGTRLTVT.

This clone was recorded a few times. The CDR3 spells CASSLEKWGGTDEQFF. CDR3 DNA sequence: TGCGCCAGCAGCCTTGAAAAGTGGGGGGGGACCGATGAGCAGTTCTTC. The rearrangement uses TRBV4-1 and TRBJ2-1; 7 nucleotides match TRBD2. This CDR3 has 16 residues. Germline V gene sequence: CDR1 MGHRA, CDR2 YSYEKL. The V and J ends lost 4 bases and 8 bases, in that order; junction bases with no gene match: 14.

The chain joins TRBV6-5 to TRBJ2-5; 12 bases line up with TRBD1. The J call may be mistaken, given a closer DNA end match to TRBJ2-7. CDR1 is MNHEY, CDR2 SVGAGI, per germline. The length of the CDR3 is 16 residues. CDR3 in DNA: TGTGCCAGCAGTTACTCGGGGACAGGGGGCATCTACGAGCAGTACTTC. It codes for CASSYSGTGGIYEQYF.

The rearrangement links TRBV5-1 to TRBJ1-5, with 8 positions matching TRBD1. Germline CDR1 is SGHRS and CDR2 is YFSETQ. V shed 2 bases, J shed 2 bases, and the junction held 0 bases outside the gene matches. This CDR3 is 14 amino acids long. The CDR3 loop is CASSLQGGNQPQHF. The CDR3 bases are TGCGCCAGCAGCTTACAGGGGGGCAATCAGCCCCAGCATTTT.

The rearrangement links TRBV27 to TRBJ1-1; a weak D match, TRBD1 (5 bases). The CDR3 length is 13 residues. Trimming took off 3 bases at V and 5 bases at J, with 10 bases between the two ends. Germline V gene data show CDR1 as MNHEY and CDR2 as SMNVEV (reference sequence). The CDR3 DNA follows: TGTGCCAGCAGTTTTTTAGGGGAAACTGAAGCTTTCTTT. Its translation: CASSFLGETEAFF.

The chain's CDR3 is CASGLVLLPMVQYF. In DNA form, the CDR3 reads TGTGCTAGTGGTTTGGTACTTCTCCCTATGGTTCAGTACTTC. The V call is TRBV12-5, the J call TRBJ2-7; D is unclear. V lost 0 bases and J lost 10, with 16 bases in between. CDR1 LGHNT and CDR2 FRNRAP come from the germline V gene. This CDR3 contains 14 residues.

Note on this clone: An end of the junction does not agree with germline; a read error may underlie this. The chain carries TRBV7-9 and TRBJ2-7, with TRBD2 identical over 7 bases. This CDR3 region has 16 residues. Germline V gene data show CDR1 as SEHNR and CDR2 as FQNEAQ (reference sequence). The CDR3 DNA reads TGTTCCAGCAGCCCCCCGCGGGGGACTCCCCGGGTCGAGCAGTACTTC. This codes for CSSSPPRGTPRVEQYF.

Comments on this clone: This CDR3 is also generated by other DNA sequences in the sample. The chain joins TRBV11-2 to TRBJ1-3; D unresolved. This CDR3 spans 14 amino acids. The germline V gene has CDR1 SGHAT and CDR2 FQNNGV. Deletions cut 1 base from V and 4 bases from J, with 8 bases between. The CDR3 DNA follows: TGTGCCAGCAGCTTAGCGGGTTCAGGAAACACCATATATTTT. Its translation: CASSLAGSGNTIYF.

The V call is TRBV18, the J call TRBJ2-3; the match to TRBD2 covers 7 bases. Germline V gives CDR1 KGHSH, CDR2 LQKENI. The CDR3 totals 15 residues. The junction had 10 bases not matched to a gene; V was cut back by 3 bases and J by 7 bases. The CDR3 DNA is TGTGCCAGCTCACCGTATCGGGGGGAGACAAATACGCAGTATTTT. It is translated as CASSPYRGETNTQYF.

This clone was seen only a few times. The CDR3 here is CASSPGTSTSSTDTQYF. For the CDR3, the DNA is TGTGCCAGCAGCCCGGGAACTAGTACCTCTAGCACAGATACGCAGTATTTT. V gene TRBV7-2 combines with J gene TRBJ2-3; tentative D call: TRBD2 (5 bases). The V end lost 5 bases, the J end lost 0 bases, and 18 bases lay between the germline ends. Germline loops: CDR1 SGHTA, CDR2 FQGNSA. This CDR3 contains 17 residues.

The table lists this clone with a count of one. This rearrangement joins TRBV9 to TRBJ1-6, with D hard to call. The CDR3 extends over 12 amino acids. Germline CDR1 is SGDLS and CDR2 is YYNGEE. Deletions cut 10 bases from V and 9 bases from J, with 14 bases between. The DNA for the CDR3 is TGTGCCTCCGCGGGGTCGGCTTCACCCCTCCACTTT. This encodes CASAGSASPLHF.

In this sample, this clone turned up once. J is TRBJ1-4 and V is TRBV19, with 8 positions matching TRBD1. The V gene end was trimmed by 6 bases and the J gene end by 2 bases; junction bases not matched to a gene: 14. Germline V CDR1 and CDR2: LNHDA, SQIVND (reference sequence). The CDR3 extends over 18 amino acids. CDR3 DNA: TGTGCCAGTAGGCCCGGGACAGGTGAAGCGCCGACTAATGAAAAACTGTTTTTT. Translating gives CASRPGTGEAPTNEKLFF.

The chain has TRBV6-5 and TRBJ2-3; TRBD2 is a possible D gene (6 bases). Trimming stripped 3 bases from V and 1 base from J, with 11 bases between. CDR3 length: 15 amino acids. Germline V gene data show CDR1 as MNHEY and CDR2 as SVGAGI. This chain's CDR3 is CASSYSRGGTDTQYF. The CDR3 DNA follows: TGTGCCAGCAGTTATTCGCGCGGGGGCACAGATACGCAGTATTTT.

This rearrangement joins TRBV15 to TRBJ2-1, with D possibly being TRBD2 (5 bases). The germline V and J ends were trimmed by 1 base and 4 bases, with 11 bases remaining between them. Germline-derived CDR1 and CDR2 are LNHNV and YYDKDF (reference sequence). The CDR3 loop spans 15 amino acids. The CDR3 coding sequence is TGTGCCACCAGCAGAGTGAGCGGAGCATACAATGAGCAGTTCTTC. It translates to CATSRVSGAYNEQFF.

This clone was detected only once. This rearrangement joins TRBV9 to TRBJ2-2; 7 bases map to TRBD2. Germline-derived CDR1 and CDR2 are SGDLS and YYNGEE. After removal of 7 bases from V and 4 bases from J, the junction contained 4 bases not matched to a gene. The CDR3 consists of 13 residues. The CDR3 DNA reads TGTGCCAGCGGGGTAGCGGGCACCGGGGAGCTGTTTTTT. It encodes CASGVAGTGELFF.

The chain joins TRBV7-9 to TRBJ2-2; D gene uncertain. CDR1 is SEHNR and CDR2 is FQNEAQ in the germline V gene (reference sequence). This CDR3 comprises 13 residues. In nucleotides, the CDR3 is TGTTCCTCATTGCTACGATCCGCCGGGGAGCTGTTTTTT. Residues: CSSLLRSAGELFF.

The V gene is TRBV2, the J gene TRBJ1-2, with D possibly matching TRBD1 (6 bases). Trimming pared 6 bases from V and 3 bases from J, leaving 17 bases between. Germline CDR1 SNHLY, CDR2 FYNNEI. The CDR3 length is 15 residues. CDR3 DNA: TGTGCCAGCAGACTACAACAGGGAGTCGACTATGGCTACACCTTC. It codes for CASRLQQGVDYGYTF. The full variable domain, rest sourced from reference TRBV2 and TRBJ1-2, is EPEVTQTPSHQVTQMGQEVILRCVPISNHLYFYWYRQILGQKVEFLVSFYNNEISEKSEIFDDQFSVERPDGSNFTLKIRSTKLEDSAMYFCASRLQQGVDYGYTFGSGTRLTVV.

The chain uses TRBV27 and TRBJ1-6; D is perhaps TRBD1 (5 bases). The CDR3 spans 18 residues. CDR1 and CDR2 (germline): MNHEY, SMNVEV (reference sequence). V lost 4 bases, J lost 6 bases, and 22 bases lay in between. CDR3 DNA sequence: TGTGCCAGCAGTTCCTATACCCGTGGGACGGGAGCTAATTCACCCCTCCACTTT. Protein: CASSSYTRGTGANSPLHF.

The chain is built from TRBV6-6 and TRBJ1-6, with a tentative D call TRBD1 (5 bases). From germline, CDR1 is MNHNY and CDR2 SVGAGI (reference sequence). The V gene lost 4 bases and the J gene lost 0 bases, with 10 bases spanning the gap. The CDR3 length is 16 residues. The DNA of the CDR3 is TGTGCCAGCAGTTCCCAGGGTGCCTCCTATAATTCACCCCTCCACTTT. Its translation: CASSSQGASYNSPLHF.

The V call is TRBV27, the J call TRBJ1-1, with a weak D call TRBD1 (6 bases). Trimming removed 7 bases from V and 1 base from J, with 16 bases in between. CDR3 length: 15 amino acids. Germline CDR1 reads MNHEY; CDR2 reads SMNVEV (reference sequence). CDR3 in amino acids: CASTRPGDQNTEAFF. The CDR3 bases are TGTGCCAGCACCCGACCAGGGGACCAGAACACTGAAGCTTTCTTT.

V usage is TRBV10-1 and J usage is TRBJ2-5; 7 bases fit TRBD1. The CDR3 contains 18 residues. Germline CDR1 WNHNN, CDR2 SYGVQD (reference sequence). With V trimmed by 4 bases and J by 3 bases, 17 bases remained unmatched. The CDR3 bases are TGCGCCAGCAGTGGCGATTCTGCAGGGGGTTTAGGCGAAGAGACCCAGTACTTC. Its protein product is CASSGDSAGGLGEETQYF.

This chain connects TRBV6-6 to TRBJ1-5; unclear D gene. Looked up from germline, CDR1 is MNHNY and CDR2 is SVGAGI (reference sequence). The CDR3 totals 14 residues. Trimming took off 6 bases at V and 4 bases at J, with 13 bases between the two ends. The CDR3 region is CASSLAGANQPQHF. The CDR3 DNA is TGTGCCAGCAGCCTTGCGGGAGCGAATCAGCCCCAGCATTTT.

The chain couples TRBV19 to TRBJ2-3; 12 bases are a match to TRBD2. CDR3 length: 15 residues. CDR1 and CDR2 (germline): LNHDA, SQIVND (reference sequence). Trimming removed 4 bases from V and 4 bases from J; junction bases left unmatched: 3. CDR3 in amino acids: CASSRLAGEADTQYF. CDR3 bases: TGTGCCAGTAGTAGACTAGCGGGAGAGGCAGATACGCAGTATTTT.

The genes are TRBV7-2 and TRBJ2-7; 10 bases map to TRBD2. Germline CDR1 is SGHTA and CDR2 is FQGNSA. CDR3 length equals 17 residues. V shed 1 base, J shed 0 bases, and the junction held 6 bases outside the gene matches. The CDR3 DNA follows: TGTGCCAGCAGCTTAGTGGTAGCGGGAGGCCTCTCCTACGAGCAGTACTTC. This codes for CASSLVVAGGLSYEQYF. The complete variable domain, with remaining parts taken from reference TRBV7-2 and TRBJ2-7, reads GAGVSQSPSNKVTEKGKDVELRCDPISGHTALYWYRQSLGQGLEFLIYFQGNSAPDKSGLPSDRFSAERTGGSVSTLTIQRTQQEDSAVYLCASSLVVAGGLSYEQYFGPGTRLTVT.

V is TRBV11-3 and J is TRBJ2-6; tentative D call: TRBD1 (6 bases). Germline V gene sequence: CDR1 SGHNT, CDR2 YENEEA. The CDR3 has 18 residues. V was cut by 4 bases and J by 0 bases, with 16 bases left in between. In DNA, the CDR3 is TGTGCCAGCAGCTCAGGGGACGGCAGAAGCTCTGGGGCCAACGTCCTGACTTTC. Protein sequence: CASSSGDGRSSGANVLTF. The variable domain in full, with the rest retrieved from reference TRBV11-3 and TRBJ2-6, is EAGVVQSPRYKIIEKKQPVAFWCNPISGHNTLYWYLQNLGQGPELLIRYENEEAVDDSQLPKDRFSAERLKGVDSTLKIQPAELGDSAVYLCASSSGDGRSSGANVLTFGAGSRLTVL.